This paragraph covers one T cell receptor beta chain sequence. TCRdb reprocessed the PCR reads using MiXCR. The profile covers around 28,000 clones, with 25% to 30% appearing a single time and around 28% taken by the ten largest. This sample is part of a study of metastatic and nonmetastatic thyroid tumors. This CDR3 region has 16 residues. J was trimmed by 4 bases and V by 4 bases; bases with no gene match: 7. Germline CDR1 SGHRS, CDR2 YFSETQ. Each patient went into thyroid surgery without having received any treatment. Specimen: blood. The chain links TRBV5-1 to TRBJ2-3, with 12 bases lining up with TRBD1. The TCR sequence derives from a female donor with papillary thyroid cancer or a benign thyroid nodule (not recorded which). Some clones in this sample may be carry-over from other donors' samples. DNA of the CDR3: TGCGCCAGCAGCCAACCGGGACAGGGGGCCTCAGATACGCAGTATTTT. Translating it yields CASSQPGQGASDTQYF.